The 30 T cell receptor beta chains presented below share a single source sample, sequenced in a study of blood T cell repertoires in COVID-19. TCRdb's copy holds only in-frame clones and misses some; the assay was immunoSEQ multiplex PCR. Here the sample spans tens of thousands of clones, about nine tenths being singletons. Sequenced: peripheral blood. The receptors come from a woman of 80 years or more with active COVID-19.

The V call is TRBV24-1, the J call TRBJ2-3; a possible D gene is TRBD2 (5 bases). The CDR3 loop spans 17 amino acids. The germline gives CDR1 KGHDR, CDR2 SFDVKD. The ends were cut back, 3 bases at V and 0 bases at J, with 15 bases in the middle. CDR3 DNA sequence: TGTGCCACCAGTGATCCGGACCAGCGGATTAGCACAGATACGCAGTATTTT. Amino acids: CATSDPDQRISTDTQYF.

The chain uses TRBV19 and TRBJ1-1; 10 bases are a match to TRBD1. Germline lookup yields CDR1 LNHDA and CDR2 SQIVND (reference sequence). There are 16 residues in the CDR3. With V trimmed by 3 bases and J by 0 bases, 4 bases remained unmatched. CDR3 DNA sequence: TGTGCCAGTAGTATGACAGGGGGCGCGATGAACACTGAAGCTTTCTTT. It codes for CASSMTGGAMNTEAFF.

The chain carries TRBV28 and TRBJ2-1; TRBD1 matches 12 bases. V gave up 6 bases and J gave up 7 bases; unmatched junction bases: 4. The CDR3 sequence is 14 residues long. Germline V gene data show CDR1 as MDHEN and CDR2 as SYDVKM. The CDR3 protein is CASRGQGAGNEQFF. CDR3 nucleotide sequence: TGTGCCAGCAGGGGACAGGGGGCTGGGAATGAGCAGTTCTTC. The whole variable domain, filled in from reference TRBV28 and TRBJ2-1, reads DVKVTQSSRYLVKRTGEKVFLECVQDMDHENMFWYRQDPGLGLRLIYFSYDVKMKEKGDIPEGYSVSREKKERFSLILESASTNQTSMYLCASRGQGAGNEQFFGPGTRLTVL.

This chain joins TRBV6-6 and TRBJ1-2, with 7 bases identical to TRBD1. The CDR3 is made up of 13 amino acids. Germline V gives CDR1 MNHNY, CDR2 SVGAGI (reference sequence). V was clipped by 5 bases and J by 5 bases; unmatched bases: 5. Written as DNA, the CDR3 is TGTGCCAGCAGTGCAGACAGGGCATATGGCTACACCTTC. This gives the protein CASSADRAYGYTF.

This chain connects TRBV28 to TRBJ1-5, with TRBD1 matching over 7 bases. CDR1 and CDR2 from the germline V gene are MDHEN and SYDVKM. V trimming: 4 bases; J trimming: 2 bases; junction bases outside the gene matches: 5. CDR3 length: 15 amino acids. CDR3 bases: TGTGCCAGCAGTTCCTCAGGGGGTGGCAATCAGCCCCAGCATTTT. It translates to CASSSSGGGNQPQHF.

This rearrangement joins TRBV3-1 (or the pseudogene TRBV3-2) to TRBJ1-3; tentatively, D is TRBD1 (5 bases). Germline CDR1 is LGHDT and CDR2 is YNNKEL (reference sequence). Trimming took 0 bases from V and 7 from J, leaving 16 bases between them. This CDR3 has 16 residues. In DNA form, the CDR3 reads TGTGCCAGCAGCCAAGATGGAGGGGCGGGCGGGAACACCATATATTTT. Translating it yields CASSQDGGAGGNTIYF.

The DNA for the CDR3 is TGTGCCAGCAGCGGCCTGACTAGCGGGAGAAGGTACTTC. Protein product: CASSGLTSGRRYF. This chain joins TRBV9 and TRBJ2-4; TRBD2 matches 12 bases. Germline V gene lookup returns CDR1 SGDLS and CDR2 YYNGEE. This CDR3 is 13 amino acids long. Trimming at V came to 3 bases and at J to 15 bases, leaving 7 bases not matched to a gene.

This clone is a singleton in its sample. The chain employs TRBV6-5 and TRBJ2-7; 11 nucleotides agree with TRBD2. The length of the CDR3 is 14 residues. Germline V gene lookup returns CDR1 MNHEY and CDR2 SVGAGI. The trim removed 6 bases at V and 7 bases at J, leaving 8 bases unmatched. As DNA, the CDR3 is TGTGCCAGCAGAAGACTAGCGGGGCTGGGGGAGCAGTACGTC. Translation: CASRRLAGLGEQYV.

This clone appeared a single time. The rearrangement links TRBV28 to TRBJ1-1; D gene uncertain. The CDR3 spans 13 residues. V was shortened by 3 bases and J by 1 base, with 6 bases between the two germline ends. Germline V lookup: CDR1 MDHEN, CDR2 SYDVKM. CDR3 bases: TGTGCCAGCAGTTTTTCCTGGAACACTGAAGCTTTCTTT. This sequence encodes CASSFSWNTEAFF.

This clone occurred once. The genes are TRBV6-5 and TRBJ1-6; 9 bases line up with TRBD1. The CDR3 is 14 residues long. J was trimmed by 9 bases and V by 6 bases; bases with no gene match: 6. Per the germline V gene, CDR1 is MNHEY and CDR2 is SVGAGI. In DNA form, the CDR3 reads TGTGCCAGCAGGCCGGACAGGGGAACTTCACCCCTCCACTTT. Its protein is CASRPDRGTSPLHF.

The DNA for the CDR3 is TGTGCCAGCAGTGGAGAGGGCTATGGCTACACCTTC. Its translation: CASSGEGYGYTF. V is TRBV2 and J is TRBJ1-2; D gene uncertain. From germline, CDR1 is SNHLY and CDR2 FYNNEI. This CDR3 contains 12 residues. The germline V and J ends were trimmed by 4 bases and 4 bases, with 7 bases remaining between them. The whole variable domain, filled in from reference TRBV2 and TRBJ1-2, reads EPEVTQTPSHQVTQMGQEVILRCVPISNHLYFYWYRQILGQKVEFLVSFYNNEISEKSEIFDDQFSVERPDGSNFTLKIRSTKLEDSAMYFCASSGEGYGYTFGSGTRLTVV.

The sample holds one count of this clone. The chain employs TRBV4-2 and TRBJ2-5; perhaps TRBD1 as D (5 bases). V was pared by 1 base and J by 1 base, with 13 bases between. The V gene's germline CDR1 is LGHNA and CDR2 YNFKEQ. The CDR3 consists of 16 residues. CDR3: CASSQGNLGAQETQYF. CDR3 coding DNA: TGTGCCAGCAGCCAAGGGAACTTAGGGGCCCAAGAGACCCAGTACTTC.

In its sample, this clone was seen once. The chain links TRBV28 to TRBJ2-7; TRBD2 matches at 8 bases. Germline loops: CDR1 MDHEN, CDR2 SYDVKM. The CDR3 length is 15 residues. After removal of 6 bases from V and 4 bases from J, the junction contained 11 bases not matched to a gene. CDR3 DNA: TGTGCCAGCAGAACGGGGACGGGAGGGCTGTACGAGCAGTACTTC. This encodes CASRTGTGGLYEQYF.

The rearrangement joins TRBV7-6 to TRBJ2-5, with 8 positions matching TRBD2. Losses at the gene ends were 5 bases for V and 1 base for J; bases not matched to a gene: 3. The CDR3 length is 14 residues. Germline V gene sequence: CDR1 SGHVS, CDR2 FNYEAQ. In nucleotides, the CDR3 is TGTGCCAGCAGCCCCGGGGGGGGCCAAGAGACCCAGTACTTC. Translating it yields CASSPGGGQETQYF. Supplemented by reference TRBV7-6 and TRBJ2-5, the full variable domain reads GAGVSQSPRYKVTKRGQDVALRCDPISGHVSLYWYRQALGQGPEFLTYFNYEAQQDKSGLPNDRFSAERPEGSISTLTIQRTEQRDSAMYRCASSPGGGQETQYFGPGTRLLVL.

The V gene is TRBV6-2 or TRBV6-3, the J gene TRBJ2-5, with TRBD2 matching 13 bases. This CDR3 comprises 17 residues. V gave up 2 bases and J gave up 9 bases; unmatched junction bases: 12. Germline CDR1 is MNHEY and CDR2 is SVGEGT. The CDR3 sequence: CASSYRVGLAGTRAQYF. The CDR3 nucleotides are TGTGCCAGCAGTTACAGGGTGGGACTAGCGGGAACCCGGGCCCAGTACTTC.

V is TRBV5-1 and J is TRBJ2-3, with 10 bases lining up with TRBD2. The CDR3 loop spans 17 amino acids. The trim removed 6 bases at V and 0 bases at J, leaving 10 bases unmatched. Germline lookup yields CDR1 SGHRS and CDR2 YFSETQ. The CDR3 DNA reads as TGCGCCAGCACGGCATTAGCGGGGGGACCTAGCACAGATACGCAGTATTTT. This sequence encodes CASTALAGGPSTDTQYF.

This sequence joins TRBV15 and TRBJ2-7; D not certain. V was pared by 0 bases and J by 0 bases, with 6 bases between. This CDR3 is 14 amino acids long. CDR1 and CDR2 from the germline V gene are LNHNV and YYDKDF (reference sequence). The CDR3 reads CATSRDMSSYEQYF. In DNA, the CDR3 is TGTGCCACCAGCAGAGATATGAGCTCCTACGAGCAGTACTTC. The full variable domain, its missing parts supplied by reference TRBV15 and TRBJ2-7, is DAMVIQNPRYQVTQFGKPVTLSCSQTLNHNVMYWYQQKSSQAPKLLFHYYDKDFNNEADTPDNFQSRRPNTSFCFLDIRSPGLGDTAMYLCATSRDMSSYEQYFGPGTRLTVT.

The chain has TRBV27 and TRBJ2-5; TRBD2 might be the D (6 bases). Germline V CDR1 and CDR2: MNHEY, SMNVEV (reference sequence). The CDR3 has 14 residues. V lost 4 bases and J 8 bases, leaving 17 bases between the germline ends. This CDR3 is CASSSIGTLDTQYF. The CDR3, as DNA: TGTGCCAGCAGTTCGATCGGGACTCTCGACACCCAGTACTTC.

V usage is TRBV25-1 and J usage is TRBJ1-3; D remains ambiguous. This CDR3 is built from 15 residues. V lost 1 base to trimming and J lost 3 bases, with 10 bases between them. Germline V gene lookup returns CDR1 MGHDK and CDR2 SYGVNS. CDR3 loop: CASSEWRVFGNTIYF. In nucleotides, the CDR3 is TGTGCCAGCAGTGAATGGAGGGTTTTTGGAAACACCATATATTTT.

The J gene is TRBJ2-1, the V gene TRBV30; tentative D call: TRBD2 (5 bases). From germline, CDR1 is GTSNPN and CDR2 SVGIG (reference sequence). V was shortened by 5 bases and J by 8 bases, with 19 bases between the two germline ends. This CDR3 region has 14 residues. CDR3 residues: CAWGAGLGQDEQFF. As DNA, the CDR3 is TGTGCCTGGGGCGCGGGTCTTGGGCAGGATGAGCAGTTCTTC. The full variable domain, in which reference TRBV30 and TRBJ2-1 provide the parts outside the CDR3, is SQTIHQWPATLVQPVGSPLSLECTVEGTSNPNLYWYRQAAGRGLQLLFYSVGIGQISSEVPQNLSASRPQDRQFILSSKKLLLSDSGFYLCAWGAGLGQDEQFFGPGTRLTVL.

CDR3 nucleotide sequence: TGTGCCAGCAGTGATTTGGGCCCTAATGAAAAACTGTTTTTT. This sequence encodes CASSDLGPNEKLFF. J is TRBJ1-4 and V is TRBV2; D is unclear. Per germline, CDR1 SNHLY and CDR2 FYNNEI. This CDR3 is built from 14 residues. Trimming took 3 bases from V and 3 from J, leaving 8 bases between them.

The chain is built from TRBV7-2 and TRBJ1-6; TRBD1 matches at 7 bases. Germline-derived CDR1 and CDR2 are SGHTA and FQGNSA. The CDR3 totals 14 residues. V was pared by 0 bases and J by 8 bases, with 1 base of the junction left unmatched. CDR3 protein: CASSLAGGDSPLHF. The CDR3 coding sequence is TGTGCCAGCAGCTTAGCAGGGGGCGATTCACCCCTCCACTTT.

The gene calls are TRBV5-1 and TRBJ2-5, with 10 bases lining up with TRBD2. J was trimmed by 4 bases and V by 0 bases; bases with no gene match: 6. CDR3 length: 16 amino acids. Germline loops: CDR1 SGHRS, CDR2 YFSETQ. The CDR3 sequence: CASSLAPSGSTETQYF. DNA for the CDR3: TGCGCCAGCAGCTTGGCTCCTAGCGGGAGCACAGAGACCCAGTACTTC.

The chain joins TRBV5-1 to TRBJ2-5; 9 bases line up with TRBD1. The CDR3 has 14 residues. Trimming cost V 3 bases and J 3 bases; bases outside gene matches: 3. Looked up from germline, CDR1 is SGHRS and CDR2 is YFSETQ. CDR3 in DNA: TGCGCCAGCAGCTCCGGACAGGGGAAAGAGACCCAGTACTTC. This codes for CASSSGQGKETQYF.

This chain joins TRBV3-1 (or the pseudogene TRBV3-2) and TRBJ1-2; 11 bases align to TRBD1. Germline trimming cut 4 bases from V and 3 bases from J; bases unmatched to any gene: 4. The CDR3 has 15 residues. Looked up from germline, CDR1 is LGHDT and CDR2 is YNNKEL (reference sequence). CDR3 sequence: CASSPGQGAYYGYTF. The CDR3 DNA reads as TGTGCCAGCAGCCCTGGACAGGGGGCTTACTATGGCTACACCTTC.

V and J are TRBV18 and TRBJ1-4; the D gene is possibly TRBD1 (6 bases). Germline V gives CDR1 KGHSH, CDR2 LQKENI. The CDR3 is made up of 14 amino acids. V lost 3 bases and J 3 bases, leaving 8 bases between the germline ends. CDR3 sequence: CASSPTGSNEKLFF. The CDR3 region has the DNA TGTGCCAGCTCACCGACAGGATCTAATGAAAAACTGTTTTTT.

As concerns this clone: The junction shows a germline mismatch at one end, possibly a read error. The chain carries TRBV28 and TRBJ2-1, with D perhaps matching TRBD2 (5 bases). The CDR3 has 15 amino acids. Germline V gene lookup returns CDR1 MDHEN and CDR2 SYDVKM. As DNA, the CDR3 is TGTGCCAGCAGTTTTCCCGGGAAACCTTACAGTGAGCAGTTCTTC. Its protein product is CASSFPGKPYSEQFF. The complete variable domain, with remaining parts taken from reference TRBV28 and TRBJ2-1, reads DVKVTQSSRYLVKRTGEKVFLECVQDMDHENMFWYRQDPGLGLRLIYFSYDVKMKEKGDIPEGYSVSREKKERFSLILESASTNQTSMYLCASSFPGKPYSEQFFGPGTRLTVL.

The CDR3 DNA reads as TGCGCCAGCAGCCCTGCCGGGGGAGACACTGAAGCTTTCTTT. This translates into CASSPAGGDTEAFF. The rearrangement joins TRBV5-1 to TRBJ1-1; possible D gene TRBD1, 5 bases. This CDR3 has 14 residues. Germline V gene data show CDR1 as SGHRS and CDR2 as YFSETQ. Trimming pared 4 bases from V and 3 bases from J, leaving 13 bases between. The full variable domain, with the rest looked up from reference TRBV5-1 and TRBJ1-1, is KAGVTQTPRYLIKTRGQQVTLSCSPISGHRSVSWYQQTPGQGLQFLFEYFSETQRNKGNFPGRFSGRQFSNSRSEMNVSTLELGDSALYLCASSPAGGDTEAFFGQGTRLTVV.

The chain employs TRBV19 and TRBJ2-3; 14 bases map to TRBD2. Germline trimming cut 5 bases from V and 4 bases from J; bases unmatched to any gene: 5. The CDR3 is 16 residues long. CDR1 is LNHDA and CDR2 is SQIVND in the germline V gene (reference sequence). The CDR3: CASSPRTSGRSDTQYF. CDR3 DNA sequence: TGTGCCAGTAGTCCGCGGACTAGCGGGAGGTCAGATACGCAGTATTTT.

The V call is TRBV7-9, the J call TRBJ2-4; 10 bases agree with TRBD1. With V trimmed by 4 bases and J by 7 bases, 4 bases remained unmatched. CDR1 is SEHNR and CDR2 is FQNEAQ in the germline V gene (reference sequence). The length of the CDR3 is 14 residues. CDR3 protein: CASSSTGGTNIQYF. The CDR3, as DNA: TGTGCCAGCAGCTCGACAGGGGGCACGAACATTCAGTACTTC.